Listed below are T cell receptor beta chains from one sample, sequenced in a study of blood T cell repertoires in COVID-19. The table came from immunoSEQ multiplex PCR; TCRdb's copy has only in-frame clones and leaves some out. The sample shows about 220,000 clones, 85% to 90% of them seen only once. Sample: PBMCs or T cells enriched from blood (not recorded which). Receptors were obtained from a woman aged 18-35 years in a cohort exposed to, infected with or recovered from COVID-19 (not recorded which). The CDR3 runs from the conserved cysteine through the conserved F or W. The D gene is left open where the match is weak. Rows may omit the clone size; those that give it use once, few, many or a size class.

CDR3 protein | CDR3 DNA | clone size | V gene | CDR3 length | J gene | D gene
CASSQVPGQYHTEAFF | TGCGCCAGCAGCCAGGTACCGGGACAATACCACACTGAAGCTTTCTTT | NA | TRBV4-1 | 16 | TRBJ1-1 | NA
CASSYTGAGELFF | TGTGCCAGCAGTTATACAGGGGCCGGGGAGCTGTTTTTT | NA | TRBV7-9 | 13 | TRBJ2-2 | TRBD1
CASSLAKSSYEQYF | TGTGCCAGCAGCTTAGCTAAGAGCTCCTACGAGCAGTACTTC | NA | TRBV7-9 | 14 | TRBJ2-7 | NA
CASSLGRGETNEKLFF | TGTGCCAGCAGTCTAGGCCGGGGAGAGACTAATGAAAAACTGTTTTTT | NA | TRBV7-9 | 16 | TRBJ1-4 | NA
CASSLGSGFRSGYTF | TGTGCCAGCAGCTTAGGGTCGGGGTTCCGCTCTGGCTACACCTTC | NA | TRBV7-3 | 15 | TRBJ1-2 | NA
CASSQGGRGPYGYTF | TGCGCCAGCAGCCAAGGTGGCAGGGGTCCCTATGGCTACACCTTC | NA | TRBV4-1 | 15 | TRBJ1-2 | NA
CASSYQQGANTEAFF | TGCGCCAGCAGCTACCAACAGGGGGCTAACACTGAAGCTTTCTTT | NA | TRBV4-1 | 15 | TRBJ1-1 | TRBD1
CASSGSREVGGELFF | TGTGCCAGCAGCGGTAGTCGGGAGGTAGGCGGGGAGCTGTTTTTT | NA | TRBV9 | 15 | TRBJ2-2 | TRBD2
CASSELAGGTGELFF | TGTGCCAGCAGTGAACTCGCGGGAGGAACCGGGGAGCTGTTTTTT | NA | TRBV6-1 | 15 | TRBJ2-2 | TRBD2
CATSDRRGARTEAFF | TGTGCCACCAGTGACAGACGGGGGGCGAGGACTGAAGCTTTCTTT | NA | TRBV24-1 | 15 | TRBJ1-1 | NA
CASSDGSGYGYTF | TGTGCCAGCAGTGATGGCTCTGGCTATGGCTACACCTTC | NA | TRBV2 | 13 | TRBJ1-2 | NA
CASSIESVQPQHF | TGTGCCAGCAGCATCGAATCGGTGCAGCCCCAGCATTTT | once | TRBV28 | 13 | TRBJ1-5 | NA
CASSAPRSSGGSYNEQFF | TGTGCCAGCAGTGCCCCTAGGTCTAGCGGGGGGTCATACAATGAGCAGTTCTTC | once | TRBV9 | 18 | TRBJ2-1 | TRBD2
CASSEADRLNYGYTF | TGTGCCAGCAGCGAGGCGGACAGACTCAACTATGGCTACACCTTC | NA | TRBV9 | 15 | TRBJ1-2 | NA
CASSPAGASGNEQFF | TGTGCCAGCAGTCCAGCGGGGGCTAGCGGGAATGAGCAGTTCTTC | NA | TRBV6-5 | 15 | TRBJ2-1 | TRBD2
CASTFDRNSNQPQHF | TGTGCCAGCACCTTCGACAGAAATAGCAATCAGCCCCAGCATTTT | NA | TRBV6-5 | 15 | TRBJ1-5 | NA
CASSEATGYGTQYF | TGTGCCAGCAGTGAAGCTACAGGGTATGGGACCCAGTACTTC | NA | TRBV2 | 14 | TRBJ2-5 | NA
CAPPSRRGVEQFF | TGTGCCCCACCGAGTCGGCGGGGCGTTGAGCAGTTCTTC | NA | TRBV15 | 13 | TRBJ2-1 | NA
CASSKGQISGNTIYF | TGTGCCAGTAGTAAAGGACAGATCTCTGGAAACACCATATATTTT | NA | TRBV19 | 15 | TRBJ1-3 | NA
CATHSEETQYF | TGTGCCACCCACAGTGAAGAGACCCAGTACTTC | NA | TRBV10-3 | 11 | TRBJ2-5 | NA
CASRDGTSRGELFF | TGCGCCAGCAGGGACGGGACTAGTCGGGGGGAGCTGTTTTTT | NA | TRBV10-1 | 14 | TRBJ2-2 | TRBD2
CASSVRQDTLDYNEQFF | TGTGCCAGCAGCGTCCGACAGGACACTTTAGACTACAATGAGCAGTTCTTC | once | TRBV9 | 17 | TRBJ2-1 | NA
CATSRGGLSGSGVSNEQFF | TGTGCCACCAGCCGGGGGGGTTTGAGCGGGAGCGGGGTAAGCAATGAGCAGTTCTTC | NA | TRBV24-1 | 19 | TRBJ2-1 | TRBD2
CASSPSGDTQYF | TGTGCCAGCTCTCCGTCAGGAGATACGCAGTATTTT | NA | TRBV7-2 | 12 | TRBJ2-3 | NA
CASRRQGTADTQYF | TGTGCCAGTAGGAGACAGGGAACAGCGGATACGCAGTATTTT | NA | TRBV19 | 14 | TRBJ2-3 | TRBD1
CASSARDSYGYTF | TGTGCCAGCAGCGCGAGAGACAGCTATGGCTACACCTTC | once | TRBV9 | 13 | TRBJ1-2 | NA
CATSEADTGELFF | TGTGCCACCAGTGAGGCGGACACCGGGGAGCTGTTTTTT | NA | TRBV24-1 | 13 | TRBJ2-2 | NA
CASSRGGDDTQYF | TGTGCCAGCAGCCGAGGGGGAGACGATACGCAGTATTTT | NA | TRBV3-1/TRBV3-2 | 13 | TRBJ2-3 | NA
CASRRNQGNTEAFF | TGTGCCAGCAGGCGCAACCAGGGGAACACTGAAGCTTTCTTT | NA | TRBV6-5 | 14 | TRBJ1-1 | NA
CASSFGGARNYGYTF | TGTGCCAGCAGCTTTGGAGGGGCCAGGAACTATGGCTACACCTTC | NA | TRBV7-9 | 15 | TRBJ1-2 | NA
CASSLDGHRSNQPQHF | TGTGCCAGCAGCTTGGATGGACATCGTAGCAATCAGCCCCAGCATTTT | NA | TRBV11-2 | 16 | TRBJ1-5 | NA
CASSPGGQRRGEAFF | TGTGCCAGCAGCCCGGGAGGACAGAGGAGAGGAGAAGCTTTCTTT | NA | TRBV11-3 | 15 | TRBJ1-1 | NA
CASSQVGTSGRGEQFF | TGCGCCAGCAGCCAAGTTGGGACTAGCGGGAGGGGGGAGCAGTTCTTC | NA | TRBV4-1 | 16 | TRBJ2-1 | TRBD2
CASSQDGTVTNSGNTIYF | TGCGCCAGCAGCCAAGATGGGACAGTTACTAACTCTGGAAACACCATATATTTT | once | TRBV4-1 | 18 | TRBJ1-3 | TRBD1
CASSGERGPLHF | TGTGCCTCAAGCGGGGAGAGGGGACCCCTCCACTTT | NA | TRBV2 | 12 | TRBJ1-6 | NA
CASSTRTGPDTQYF | TGTGCCAGCAGCACGAGGACAGGGCCAGATACGCAGTATTTT | NA | TRBV5-6 | 14 | TRBJ2-3 | TRBD1
CATSREGGYEQYF | TGTGCCACCAGCAGAGAGGGAGGCTACGAGCAGTACTTC | once | TRBV15 | 13 | TRBJ2-7 | NA
CASSITGGREQFF | TGTGCCAGCAGCATAACAGGGGGAAGAGAGCAGTTCTTC | NA | TRBV21-1 | 13 | TRBJ2-1 | NA
CASSPDAYGYTF | TGTGCCAGCTCACCCGATGCGTATGGCTACACCTTC | NA | TRBV18 | 12 | TRBJ1-2 | NA
CASSFVQGGPYNEQFF | TGTGCCAGCAGCTTCGTCCAGGGAGGGCCCTACAATGAGCAGTTCTTC | NA | TRBV5-4 | 16 | TRBJ2-1 | TRBD2
CASSQMDRGNTGELFF | TGCGCCAGCAGCCAAATGGACAGGGGTAACACCGGGGAGCTGTTTTTT | NA | TRBV4-1 | 16 | TRBJ2-2 | TRBD1